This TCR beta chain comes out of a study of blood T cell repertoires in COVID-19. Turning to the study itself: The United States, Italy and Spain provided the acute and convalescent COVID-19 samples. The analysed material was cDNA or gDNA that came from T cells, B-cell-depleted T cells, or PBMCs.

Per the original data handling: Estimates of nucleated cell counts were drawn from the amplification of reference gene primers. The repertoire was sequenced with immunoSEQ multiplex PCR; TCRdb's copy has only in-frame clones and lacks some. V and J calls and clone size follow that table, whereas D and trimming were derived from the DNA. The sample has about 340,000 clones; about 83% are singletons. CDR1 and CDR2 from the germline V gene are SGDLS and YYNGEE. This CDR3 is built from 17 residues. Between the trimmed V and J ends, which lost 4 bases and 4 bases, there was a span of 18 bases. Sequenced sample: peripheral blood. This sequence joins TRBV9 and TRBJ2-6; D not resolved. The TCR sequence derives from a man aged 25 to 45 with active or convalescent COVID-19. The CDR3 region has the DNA TGTGCCAGCAGCCCCATCAGTAAAGTAGCCGGGGCCAACGTCCTGACTTTC. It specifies CASSPISKVAGANVLTF.